The 30 T cell receptor beta chains listed next were all sequenced from one sample in a study of breast tumors, draining lymph nodes, adjacent tissues. Breast cancer patients provided tissue from their axillary draining lymph nodes. One entry per CDR3 protein, called by TCRdb with MiXCR from the multiplex PCR reads. The sample includes a few hundred thousand distinct CDR3 sequences, under 35% of them seen just once. The specimen was axillary lymph node tissue. These receptors were taken from a female donor with breast cancer. Some clones in this sample may be carry-over from other donors' samples.

V and J are TRBV11-2 and TRBJ1-5, with D perhaps matching TRBD1 (5 bases). CDR1 is SGHAT, CDR2 FQNNGV, per germline. The CDR3 consists of 15 residues. V gave up 1 base and J gave up 0 bases, with 7 bases separating them. The CDR3 is CASSLARDSNQPQHF. CDR3 DNA: TGTGCCAGCAGCTTAGCCAGGGATAGCAATCAGCCCCAGCATTTT.

This clonotype came up a few times. The chain employs TRBV6-6 and TRBJ1-3, with D perhaps TRBD1 (6 bases). V lost 10 bases to trimming and J lost 2 bases, with 15 bases between them. The CDR3 covers 14 residues. Germline CDR1 is MNHNY and CDR2 is SVGAGI (reference sequence). CDR3 protein: CATGPGGPGNTIYF. CDR3 sequence (DNA): TGTGCCACCGGCCCCGGGGGGCCTGGAAACACCATATATTTT.

As concerns this clonotype: This sequence may be a read error, since a much larger clone differs from it by one base. The CDR3 protein is CASSLGGGARSSQPQHF. The DNA for the CDR3 is TGTGCCAGCAGCTTAGGGGGGGGGGCGCGAAGCAGTCAGCCCCAGCATTTT. This chain uses TRBV7-2 with TRBJ1-5; a possible D gene is TRBD1 (6 bases). CDR1 and CDR2 from the germline V gene are SGHTA and FQGNSA. CDR3 size: 17 residues.

This clonotype occurred many times. An end of the junction differs from the germline gene, which may be a read error. This rearrangement joins TRBV7-2 to TRBJ1-2; D may be TRBD1 (6 bases). The CDR3 has 15 residues. Germline CDR1 SGHTA, CDR2 FQGNSA. The CDR3 DNA is TGTGCCAGCAGCTTAGGGTCAGGACAGCACTATGGCTACCCCTTC. It codes for CASSLGSGQHYGYPF.

This clonotype has a count of ten or more. V and J are TRBV5-1 and TRBJ2-7; D tentatively fits TRBD1 or TRBD2 (7 bases each). The CDR3 spans 15 residues. The V end was cut by 4 bases, the J end by 5 bases, with 19 bases between. Germline assignment: CDR1 SGHRS and CDR2 YFSETQ. In nucleotides, the CDR3 is TGCGCCAGCAGCCTCGGGGGGACAGCCGACCACGAGCAGTACTTC. Translating it yields CASSLGGTADHEQYF.

V usage is TRBV2 and J usage is TRBJ2-5, with no clear D. Trimming pared 1 base from V and 5 bases from J, leaving 5 bases between. Germline values: CDR1 SNHLY, CDR2 FYNNEI. The CDR3 is made up of 12 amino acids. CDR3 sequence reads: CASSEGPETQYF. The CDR3 DNA follows: TGTGCCAGCAGTGAAGGGCCGGAGACCCAGTACTTC.

This clonotype was counted many times. The chain combines TRBV4-1 with TRBJ2-5, with unresolved D. CDR1 MGHRA and CDR2 YSYEKL come from the germline V gene. Trimming pared 2 bases from V and 0 bases from J, leaving 7 bases between. The CDR3 totals 14 residues. CDR3 amino acids: CASSQTQYQETQYF. The CDR3 DNA follows: TGCGCCAGCAGCCAAACGCAGTACCAAGAGACCCAGTACTTC.

This clonotype occurred many times. V is TRBV12-3 or TRBV12-4 and J is TRBJ2-6; 10 nucleotides line up with TRBD1. The J segment lost 3 bases and the V segment lost 4 bases, leaving 18 bases of the junction unmatched. CDR3 length: 21 residues. The CDR3 DNA is TGTGCCAGCAGTTCAAACTCCGGGACAGGGGACGCTGCTGTTGGGGCCAACGTCCTGACTTTC. Translating gives CASSSNSGTGDAAVGANVLTF.

The V gene is TRBV20-1, the J gene TRBJ1-1; a possible D gene is TRBD1 (6 bases). V lost 5 bases and J lost 11, with 18 bases in between. The CDR3 covers 12 residues. CDR1 and CDR2 (germline): DFQATT, SNEGSKA (reference sequence). For the CDR3, the DNA is TGCAGTGCTCCCATGGGGGGGCGAATTGCTTTCTTT. Its protein product is CSAPMGGRIAFF.

This clonotype was seen a handful of times. This chain connects TRBV19 to TRBJ2-2; 8 bases map to TRBD2. The germline gives CDR1 LNHDA, CDR2 SQIVND (reference sequence). The trim removed 6 bases at V and 2 bases at J, leaving 8 bases unmatched. The CDR3 extends over 16 amino acids. CDR3 DNA sequence: TGTGCCAGTAGCCGGGGGGGGGGAACTAACACCGGGGAGCTGTTTTTT. Its translation is CASSRGGGTNTGELFF.

The chain combines TRBV20-1 with TRBJ1-3, with no clear D. Trimming cost V 5 bases and J 7 bases, with 12 bases left between them. Germline-derived CDR1 and CDR2 are DFQATT and SNEGSKA (reference sequence). This CDR3 is 12 amino acids long. The chain's CDR3 is CSAQSGGNTIYF. The DNA of the CDR3 is TGCAGTGCTCAGAGCGGCGGGAACACCATATATTTT.

On this clonotype itself: The junction does not match germline at one end; this may be a read error. This sequence joins TRBV11-2 and TRBJ2-7; D unclear. In germline, CDR1 is SGHAT, CDR2 FQNNGV. This CDR3 is 14 amino acids long. The CDR3 spells CASSLDMNSYEQYF. CDR3 sequence (DNA): TGTGCCAGTAGCTTGGATATGAACTCCTACGAGCAGTACTTC.

This clonotype was seen only a few times. This may arise from a read error, as a much more abundant clone is one base away. The chain employs TRBV20-1 and TRBJ2-3; D may be TRBD2 (5 bases). CDR1 is DFQATT, CDR2 SNEGSKA, per germline (reference sequence). This CDR3 has 14 amino acids. The CDR3 spells CSARVATRTATQYF. DNA for the CDR3: TGCAGTGCTAGAGTAGCGACCAGAACAGCTACGCAGTATTTT.

This chain joins TRBV12-3 or TRBV12-4 and TRBJ2-4, with 11 bases fitting TRBD2. V was clipped by 5 bases and J by 0 bases; unmatched bases: 9. This CDR3 has 18 residues. DNA for the CDR3: TGTGCCAGCAGTGCCCCCGGGACTAGCGGTTTAGCCAAAAACATTCAGTACTTC. Residues: CASSAPGTSGLAKNIQYF.

The chain couples TRBV6-1 to TRBJ1-5; 8 nucleotides line up with TRBD1. Germline-derived CDR1 and CDR2 are MNHNS and SASEGT. There are 18 residues in the CDR3. The trim removed 6 bases at V and 0 bases at J, leaving 13 bases unmatched. The CDR3 DNA follows: TGTGCCAGCAGACACACAGGGGGAGGGGGATTTAGCAATCAGCCCCAGCATTTT. Translating gives CASRHTGGGGFSNQPQHF.

This clonotype showed up just a few times. The rearrangement joins TRBV20-1 to TRBJ2-5, with 7 bases identical to TRBD2. V dropped 1 base and J dropped 3; count of bases not matched to a gene: 14. The V gene's germline CDR1 is DFQATT and CDR2 SNEGSKA (reference sequence). The CDR3 sequence is 17 residues long. The CDR3 is CSARGGVAGALKETQYF. The CDR3 DNA reads as TGCAGTGCTAGAGGGGGGGTGGCGGGAGCGCTGAAAGAGACCCAGTACTTC.

With respect to this clonotype: A much larger clone sits a single nucleotide away, making a read error possible. This chain uses TRBV5-5 with TRBJ1-2; 11 positions match TRBD1. The germline V gene encodes CDR1 SGHKS and CDR2 YYEKEE (reference sequence). The CDR3 has 15 residues. CDR3 nucleotide sequence: TGTGCCAGCAGCTTGGTGGGACAGGGGGACTATGGCTACCCCTTC. Its translation: CASSLVGQGDYGYPF.

To note about this clonotype: Since a much larger clone is just one base distant, this may be a read error. The chain employs TRBV5-6 and TRBJ2-1, with 7 bases fitting TRBD1. The CDR3 runs to 15 residues. Germline V gene data show CDR1 as SGHDT and CDR2 as YYEEEE. The trim removed 4 bases at V and 10 bases at J, leaving 14 bases unmatched. In DNA form, the CDR3 reads TGTGCCAGCAGCCCCGGGACAGAATTCATCTACGAGCAGTTCTTC. Residues: CASSPGTEFIYEQFF.

The V and J genes are TRBV20-1 and TRBJ2-3; 7 bases line up with TRBD2. V was pared by 6 bases and J by 4 bases, with 7 bases of the junction left unmatched. Germline values: CDR1 DFQATT, CDR2 SNEGSKA (reference sequence). This CDR3 is 13 amino acids long. This CDR3 reads CSATLGGADTQYF. Written as DNA, the CDR3 is TGCAGTGCCACCTTGGGGGGGGCAGATACGCAGTATTTT.

For the CDR3, the DNA is TGTGCCAGCAGCTTAAGCGGGGGGGCCCAAGAGACCCAGTACTTC. Translation: CASSLSGGAQETQYF. The V gene is TRBV7-3, the J gene TRBJ2-5, with 9 bases that match TRBD2. V shed 1 base, J shed 1 base, and the junction held 1 base outside the gene matches. Germline V gene sequence: CDR1 SGHTA, CDR2 FQGTGA. The CDR3 is 15 residues long. Combining the CDR3 with reference TRBV7-3 and TRBJ2-5 gives the whole variable domain GAGVSQTPSNKVTEKGKYVELRCDPISGHTALYWYRQSLGQGPEFLIYFQGTGAADDSGLPNDRFFAVRPEGSVSTLKIQRTERGDSAVYLCASSLSGGAQETQYFGPGTRLLVL.

This clonotype has only a few counts. Given a much more abundant clone one base away, this may be a read error. The chain has TRBV20-1 and TRBJ2-5, with D unclear. This CDR3 contains 12 residues. The V gene's germline CDR1 is DFQATT and CDR2 SNEGSKA (reference sequence). CDR3 nucleotide sequence: TGCAGTGCCATTCGCAGGCAAGAGACCCCGTACTTC. Translated: CSAIRRQETPYF.

This chain uses TRBV20-1 with TRBJ2-3; 9 bases are shared with TRBD1. This CDR3 region has 13 residues. The V and J ends lost 6 bases and 7 bases, in that order; junction bases with no gene match: 8. Germline V lookup: CDR1 DFQATT, CDR2 SNEGSKA (reference sequence). CDR3 in DNA: TGCAGTGCGGACAGGGGAGGGGTGAATACGCAGTATTTT. Amino acids: CSADRGGVNTQYF.

In this sample, this clonotype turned up many times. The V call is TRBV20-1, the J call TRBJ1-3; a weak D match, TRBD1 (6 bases). Germline V lookup: CDR1 DFQATT, CDR2 SNEGSKA (reference sequence). The CDR3 has 15 amino acids. The V end was cut by 3 bases, the J end by 0 bases, with 12 bases between. The CDR3 is CSASPPRGSGNTIYF. The CDR3, as DNA: TGCAGTGCTAGCCCCCCCAGGGGCTCTGGAAACACCATATATTTT.

There are many counts of this clonotype. This chain links TRBV20-1 with TRBJ2-5; D might be TRBD2 (6 bases). CDR1 DFQATT and CDR2 SNEGSKA come from the germline V gene (reference sequence). This CDR3 has 14 residues. V lost 5 bases and J lost 3, with 16 bases in between. The CDR3 DNA reads as TGCAGTGCTGGGGACTTGTGGTCCGAAGAGACCCAGTACTTC. This codes for CSAGDLWSEETQYF.

Of note for this clonotype: This sequence may be a read error, since a much larger clone differs from it by one base. This chain connects TRBV7-9 to TRBJ2-1; 7 bases are shared with TRBD2. V shed 3 bases and J 8 bases; nucleotides not matched to a gene: 7. The CDR3 runs 14 residues. The V gene's germline CDR1 is SEHNR and CDR2 FQNEAQ (reference sequence). In DNA form, the CDR3 reads TGTGCCAGCAGCTTCAGTGGTGGGGGGGATGAGCAGTTCTTC. It translates to CASSFSGGGDEQFF.

Remarks on this clonotype: A much larger clone lies one base from this, so it may be a read error. No DNA is shown, since the ends of the CDR3 on it are uncertain; the CDR3 is the one TCRdb lists. The chain has TRBV9 and TRBJ2-1; the table's D call, TRBD2, has no DNA check behind it. The CDR3 is 14 residues long, counting both termini. Germline V gene sequence: CDR1 SGDLS, CDR2 YYNGEE. CDR3 sequence reads: CASSLVGAGNEQSF.

The chain is built from TRBV20-1 and TRBJ2-3, with a possible D match to TRBD2 (5 bases). CDR1 DFQATT and CDR2 SNEGSKA come from the germline V gene (reference sequence). CDR3 length: 15 residues. Trimming left V 1 base short and J 0 bases short, with 11 bases between. CDR3 sequence reads: CSARAGSSSTDTQYF. CDR3 nucleotides: TGCAGTGCTAGAGCGGGGTCCTCTAGCACAGATACGCAGTATTTT.

The V and J genes are TRBV20-1 and TRBJ2-7; 8 nucleotides agree with TRBD2. The V gene end was trimmed by 3 bases and the J gene end by 4 bases; junction bases not matched to a gene: 5. CDR1 DFQATT and CDR2 SNEGSKA come from the germline V gene (reference sequence). This CDR3 has 13 amino acids. The CDR3 nucleotides are TGCAGTGCTAGGCTTTTAGCGGGATACGAGCAGTACTTC. Translated: CSARLLAGYEQYF.

This clonotype was seen just once. CDR3 sequence (DNA): TGCAGTTACTCGAGGGGGCCAGGGCAAACTGGAAACACCATATATTTT. This encodes CSYSRGPGQTGNTIYF. V usage is TRBV20-1 and J usage is TRBJ1-3, with TRBD1 identical over 7 bases. Germline CDR1 DFQATT, CDR2 SNEGSKA (reference sequence). V shed 8 bases, J shed 2 bases, and the junction held 15 bases outside the gene matches. This CDR3 is built from 16 residues.

There are many counts of this clonotype. The V and J genes are TRBV2 and TRBJ2-7, with D unresolved. The CDR3 covers 15 residues. V lost 1 base and J 0 bases, leaving 10 bases between the germline ends. Per germline, CDR1 SNHLY and CDR2 FYNNEI. The CDR3 DNA reads as TGTGCCAGCAGTGAAGTGGGGTTTAGCTCCTACGAGCAGTACTTC. Translation gives CASSEVGFSSYEQYF.